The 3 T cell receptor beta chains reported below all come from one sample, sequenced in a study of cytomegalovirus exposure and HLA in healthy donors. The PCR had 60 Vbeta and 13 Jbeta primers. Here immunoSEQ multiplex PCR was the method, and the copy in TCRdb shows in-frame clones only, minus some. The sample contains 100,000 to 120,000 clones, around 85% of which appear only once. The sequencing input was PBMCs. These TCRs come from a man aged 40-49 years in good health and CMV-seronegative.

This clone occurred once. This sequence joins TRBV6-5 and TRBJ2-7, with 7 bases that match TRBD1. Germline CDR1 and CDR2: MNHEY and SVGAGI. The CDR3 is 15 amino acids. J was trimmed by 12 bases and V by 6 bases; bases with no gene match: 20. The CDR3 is CASRATRQGLTSLYF. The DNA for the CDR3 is TGTGCCAGCAGGGCCACAAGACAGGGCCTTACATCCCTGTACTTC.

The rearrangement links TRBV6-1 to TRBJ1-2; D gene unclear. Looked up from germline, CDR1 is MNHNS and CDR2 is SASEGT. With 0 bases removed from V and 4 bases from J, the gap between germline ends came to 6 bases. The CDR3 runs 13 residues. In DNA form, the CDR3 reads TGTGCCAGCAGTGAAGCAGGAGTCTATGGCTACACCTTC. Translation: CASSEAGVYGYTF.

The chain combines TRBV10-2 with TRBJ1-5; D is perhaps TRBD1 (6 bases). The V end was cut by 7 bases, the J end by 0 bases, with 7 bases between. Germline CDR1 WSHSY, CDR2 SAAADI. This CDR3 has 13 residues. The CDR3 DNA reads TGCGCCAGCACAGGGGATAGCAATCAGCCCCAGCATTTT. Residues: CASTGDSNQPQHF.